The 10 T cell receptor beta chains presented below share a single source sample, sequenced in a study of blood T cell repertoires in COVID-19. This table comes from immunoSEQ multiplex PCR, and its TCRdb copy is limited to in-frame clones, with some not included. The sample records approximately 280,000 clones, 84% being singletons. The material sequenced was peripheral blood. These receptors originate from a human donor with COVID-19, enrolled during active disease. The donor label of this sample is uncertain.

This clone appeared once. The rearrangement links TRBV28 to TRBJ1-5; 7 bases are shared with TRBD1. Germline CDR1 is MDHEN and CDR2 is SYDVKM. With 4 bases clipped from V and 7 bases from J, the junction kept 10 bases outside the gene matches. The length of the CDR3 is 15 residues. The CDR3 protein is CASSSDRVGNQPQHF. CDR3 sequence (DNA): TGTGCCAGCAGTTCCGACAGGGTTGGGAACCAGCCCCAGCATTTT.

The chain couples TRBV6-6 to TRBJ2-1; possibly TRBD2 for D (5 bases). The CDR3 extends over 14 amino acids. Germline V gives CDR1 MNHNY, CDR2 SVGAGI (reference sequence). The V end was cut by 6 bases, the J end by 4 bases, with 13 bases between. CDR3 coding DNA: TGTGCCAGCAGGGGAGAACTTTGGTACAATGAGCAGTTCTTC. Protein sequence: CASRGELWYNEQFF.

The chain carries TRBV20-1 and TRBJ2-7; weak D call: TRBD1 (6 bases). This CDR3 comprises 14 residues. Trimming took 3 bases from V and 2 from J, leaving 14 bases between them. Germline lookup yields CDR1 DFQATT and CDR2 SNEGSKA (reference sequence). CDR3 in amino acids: CSASFPGVPYEQYF. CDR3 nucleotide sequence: TGCAGTGCTAGTTTCCCAGGGGTCCCCTACGAGCAGTACTTC.

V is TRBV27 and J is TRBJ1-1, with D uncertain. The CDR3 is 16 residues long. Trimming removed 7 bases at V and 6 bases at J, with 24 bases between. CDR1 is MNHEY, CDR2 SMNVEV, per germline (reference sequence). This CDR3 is CASTPRREGGRPEAFF. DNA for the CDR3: TGTGCCAGCACCCCTCGGAGGGAAGGAGGGAGACCTGAAGCTTTCTTT.

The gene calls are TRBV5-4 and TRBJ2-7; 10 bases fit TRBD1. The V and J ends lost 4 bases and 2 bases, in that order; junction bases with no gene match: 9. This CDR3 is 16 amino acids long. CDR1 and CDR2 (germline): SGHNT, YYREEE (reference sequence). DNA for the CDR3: TGTGCCAGCAGCACGATGGACAGGGGGGCCACCTACGAGCAGTACTTC. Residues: CASSTMDRGATYEQYF.

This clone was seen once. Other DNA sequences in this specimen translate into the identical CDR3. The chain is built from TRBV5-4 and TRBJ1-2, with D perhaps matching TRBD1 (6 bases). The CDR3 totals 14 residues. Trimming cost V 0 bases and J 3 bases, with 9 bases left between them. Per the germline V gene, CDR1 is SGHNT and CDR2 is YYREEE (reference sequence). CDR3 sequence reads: CASSLDRVDYGYTF. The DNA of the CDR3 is TGTGCCAGCAGCTTGGACAGGGTTGACTATGGCTACACCTTC.

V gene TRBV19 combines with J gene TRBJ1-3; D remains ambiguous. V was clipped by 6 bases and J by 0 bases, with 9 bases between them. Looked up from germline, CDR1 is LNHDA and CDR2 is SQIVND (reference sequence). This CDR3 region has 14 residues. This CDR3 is CASSNSLSGNTIYF. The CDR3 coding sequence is TGTGCCAGTAGCAACAGCCTCTCTGGAAACACCATATATTTT. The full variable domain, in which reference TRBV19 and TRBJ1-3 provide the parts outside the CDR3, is DGGITQSPKYLFRKEGQNVTLSCEQNLNHDAMYWYRQDPGQGLRLIYYSQIVNDFQKGDIAEGYSVSREKKESFPLTVTSAQKNPTAFYLCASSNSLSGNTIYFGEGSWLTVV.

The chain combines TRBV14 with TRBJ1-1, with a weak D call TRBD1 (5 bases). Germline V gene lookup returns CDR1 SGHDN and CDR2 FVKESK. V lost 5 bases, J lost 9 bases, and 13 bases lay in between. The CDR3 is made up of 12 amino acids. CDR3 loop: CASSEGLLQAFF. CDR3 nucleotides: TGTGCCAGCAGCGAGGGACTGCTACAAGCTTTCTTT.

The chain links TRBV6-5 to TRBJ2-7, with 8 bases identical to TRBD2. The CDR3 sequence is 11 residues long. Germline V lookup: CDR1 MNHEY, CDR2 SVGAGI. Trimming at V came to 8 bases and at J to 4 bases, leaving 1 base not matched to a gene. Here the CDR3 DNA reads TGTGCCAGCCGGGAGGGATACGAGCAGTACTTC. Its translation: CASREGYEQYF.

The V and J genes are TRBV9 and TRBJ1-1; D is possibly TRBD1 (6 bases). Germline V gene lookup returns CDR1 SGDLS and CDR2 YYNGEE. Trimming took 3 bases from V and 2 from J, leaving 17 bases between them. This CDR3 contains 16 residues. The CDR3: CASSAPRGGGNTEAFF. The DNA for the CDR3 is TGTGCCAGCAGCGCCCCCCGTGGGGGGGGCAACACTGAAGCTTTCTTT.